The 27 T cell receptor beta chains listed next were all sequenced from one sample in a study of T cells after yellow fever vaccination. TCRdb re-analysed the 5' RACE reads in MiXCR, keeping a single row per CDR3 protein. The sample consists of a few hundred thousand distinct CDR3 sequences, about an eighth of them appearing once. The specimen comprised CD4+ T cells sorted from PBMCs, sampled 45 days after the yellow fever booster vaccination. These receptors all stem from a man aged 25 to 40 who received the YFV17D yellow fever vaccine.

This clonotype appeared a few times. This rearrangement joins TRBV5-6 to TRBJ2-2; no definite D call. The CDR3 covers 15 residues. Trimming cost V 4 bases and J 2 bases, with 12 bases left between them. The germline gives CDR1 SGHDT, CDR2 YYEEEE. In DNA form, the CDR3 reads TGTGCCAGCAGCCGGCCTGGGGTTAACACCGGGGAGCTGTTTTTT. Its translation: CASSRPGVNTGELFF.

The rearrangement joins TRBV30 to TRBJ2-2; D unclear. Trimming left V 1 base short and J 7 bases short, with 10 bases between. This CDR3 is built from 13 residues. CDR1 and CDR2 (germline): GTSNPN, SVGIG (reference sequence). This CDR3 reads CAWSAYRNGELFF. The CDR3 DNA sequence: TGTGCCTGGAGTGCCTACAGAAACGGGGAGCTGTTTTTT.

The chain uses TRBV20-1 and TRBJ2-7, with TRBD2 identical over 8 bases. This CDR3 is built from 16 residues. With 3 bases clipped from V and 4 bases from J, the junction kept 14 bases outside the gene matches. Germline CDR1 is DFQATT and CDR2 is SNEGSKA (reference sequence). The CDR3 sequence is CSASRLSGSIAYEQYF. The CDR3 DNA is TGCAGTGCTAGCCGACTGAGCGGGAGCATTGCTTACGAGCAGTACTTC.

This clonotype showed up just a few times. The chain joins TRBV12-3 or TRBV12-4 to TRBJ2-7, with D perhaps TRBD2 (6 bases). Between the trimmed V and J ends, which lost 6 bases and 0 bases, there was a span of 15 bases. CDR3 length: 15 amino acids. The chain's CDR3 is CASRKLADSSYEQYF. CDR3 nucleotide sequence: TGTGCCAGCAGGAAGTTAGCGGATAGCTCCTACGAGCAGTACTTC.

This clonotype was observed a few times. V gene TRBV9 combines with J gene TRBJ2-1; 7 bases fit TRBD2. After removal of 4 bases from V and 5 bases from J, the junction contained 18 bases not matched to a gene. Looked up from germline, CDR1 is SGDLS and CDR2 is YYNGEE. This CDR3 contains 18 residues. This CDR3 reads CASSPPGSFGTTDNEQFF. As DNA, the CDR3 is TGTGCCAGCAGCCCTCCAGGTTCCTTCGGGACTACCGACAATGAGCAGTTCTTC.

The chain is built from TRBV18 and TRBJ2-2, with TRBD2 matching 12 bases. After removal of 3 bases from V and 3 bases from J, the junction contained 2 bases not matched to a gene. This CDR3 region has 16 residues. Germline CDR1 KGHSH, CDR2 LQKENI. In DNA form, the CDR3 reads TGTGCCAGCTCACCTCGACTAGCGGGAGACACCGGGGAGCTGTTTTTT. It yields the protein CASSPRLAGDTGELFF.

The J gene is TRBJ2-5, the V gene TRBV28; D unclear. V was pared by 7 bases and J by 0 bases, with 15 bases between. There are 15 residues in the CDR3. The germline V gene has CDR1 MDHEN and CDR2 SYDVKM. The CDR3 bases are TGTGCCAGCACCAAAGTAGGCATACACCAAGAGACCCAGTACTTC. Protein: CASTKVGIHQETQYF.

This clonotype was detected a few times. This chain uses TRBV5-1 with TRBJ2-3; D is possibly TRBD2 (6 bases). Deletions cut 7 bases from V and 0 bases from J, with 12 bases between. Per the germline V gene, CDR1 is SGHRS and CDR2 is YFSETQ. The length of the CDR3 is 14 residues. CDR3 amino acids: CASAGFTSTDTQYF. CDR3 nucleotide sequence: TGCGCCAGCGCGGGGTTTACTAGCACAGATACGCAGTATTTT.

This clonotype has only a few counts. V usage is TRBV4-3 and J usage is TRBJ1-5; D may be TRBD1 (6 bases). CDR1 and CDR2 (germline): LGHNA, YSLEER. This CDR3 has 16 residues. V dropped 4 bases and J dropped 2 bases, with 15 bases sitting between them. The CDR3: CASSPDQGKGNQPQHF. CDR3 bases: TGCGCCAGCAGCCCAGACCAGGGGAAGGGCAATCAGCCCCAGCATTTT.

This rearrangement joins TRBV6-1 to TRBJ2-1; D gene uncertain. The CDR3 totals 16 residues. Germline values: CDR1 MNHNS, CDR2 SASEGT. V gave up 0 bases and J gave up 4 bases, with 13 bases separating them. DNA of the CDR3: TGTGCCAGCAGTGAAGCGCCTTTGAGGCGGTACAATGAGCAGTTCTTC. The encoded protein is CASSEAPLRRYNEQFF.

The rearrangement uses TRBV11-1 and TRBJ2-5; D ambiguous. This CDR3 has 12 amino acids. The germline V gene encodes CDR1 SGHAT and CDR2 FQDESV (reference sequence). Trimming stripped 8 bases from V and 2 bases from J, with 9 bases between. CDR3 loop: CASGQSQETQYF. The CDR3 region has the DNA TGTGCCAGCGGGCAGAGTCAAGAGACCCAGTACTTC.

The sample holds many counts of this clonotype. The V call is TRBV5-1, the J call TRBJ2-1; TRBD2 matches 12 bases. There are 15 residues in the CDR3. Germline CDR1 reads SGHRS; CDR2 reads YFSETQ. J lost 4 bases, V lost 3 bases, and 2 bases had no gene match. CDR3 coding DNA: TGCGCCAGCAGCTCGACTAGCGGGAGTTACAATGAGCAGTTCTTC. The encoded protein is CASSSTSGSYNEQFF.

This clonotype was seen a few times. The J gene is TRBJ2-3, the V gene TRBV12-3 or TRBV12-4; D remains unclear. The CDR3 is 14 amino acids. V lost 5 bases to trimming and J lost 3 bases, with 12 bases between them. CDR3 residues: CASSIPAKTDTQYF. CDR3 nucleotides: TGTGCCAGCAGTATACCGGCGAAGACAGATACGCAGTATTTT.

The chain is built from TRBV29-1 and TRBJ2-2; no firm D call. The CDR3 loop spans 12 amino acids. Trimming shortened V by 5 bases and J by 7 bases, and 11 bases separated the two germline ends. Germline CDR1 is SQVTM and CDR2 is ANQGSEA. CDR3 loop: CSVSLGYGELFF. As DNA, the CDR3 is TGCAGCGTTAGTCTTGGGTACGGGGAGCTGTTTTTT.

The chain links TRBV7-4 to TRBJ1-1; 8 bases are a match to TRBD1. Germline-derived CDR1 and CDR2 are SGHVT and SQSDAQ. The CDR3 consists of 18 residues. Germline trimming cut 1 base from V and 5 bases from J; bases unmatched to any gene: 15. This CDR3 is CASSLGIRGRWIGTEAFF. The CDR3 nucleotides read TGTGCCAGCAGCTTAGGTATCAGGGGGCGATGGATAGGGACTGAAGCTTTCTTT.

This clonotype was observed many times. The V and J genes are TRBV29-1 and TRBJ2-6; 7 bases map to TRBD2. The CDR3 extends over 15 amino acids. Per germline, CDR1 SQVTM and CDR2 ANQGSEA. Trimming removed 6 bases from V and 0 bases from J; junction bases left unmatched: 5. The CDR3, as DNA: TGCAGCGTATCAGCGGGGTCCTCTGGGGCCAACGTCCTGACTTTC. Its translation: CSVSAGSSGANVLTF.

This clonotype showed up just a few times. The chain uses TRBV18 and TRBJ2-7; 8 nucleotides align to TRBD1. Germline V lookup: CDR1 KGHSH, CDR2 LQKENI. Trimming at V came to 0 bases and at J to 0 bases, leaving 7 bases not matched to a gene. The length of the CDR3 is 17 residues. The CDR3 DNA is TGTGCCAGCTCACCACCGGAAATCGGACAGGGCTCCTACGAGCAGTACTTC. This translates into CASSPPEIGQGSYEQYF.

This chain uses TRBV7-9 with TRBJ2-1; 8 bases map to TRBD1. This CDR3 spans 15 amino acids. CDR1 SEHNR and CDR2 FQNEAQ come from the germline V gene (reference sequence). The J segment lost 2 bases and the V segment lost 7 bases, leaving 7 bases of the junction unmatched. The CDR3 DNA sequence: TGTGCCAGCACCTCAGGGGGCGGAACCTACAATGAGCAGTTCTTC. Its protein is CASTSGGGTYNEQFF. Variable domain in full (rest from reference TRBV7-9 and TRBJ2-1): DTGVSQNPRHKITKRGQNVTFRCDPISEHNRLYWYRQTLGQGPEFLTYFQNEAQLEKSRLLSDRFSAERPKGSFSTLEIQRTEQGDSAMYLCASTSGGGTYNEQFFGPGTRLTVL.

The V call is TRBV29-1, the J call TRBJ2-7, with TRBD1 as a possible D gene (7 bases). The CDR3 extends over 13 amino acids. V was trimmed by 6 bases and J by 1 base, leaving 13 bases between them. Germline V gives CDR1 SQVTM, CDR2 ANQGSEA. The CDR3 region has the DNA TGCAGCGTGCGACAGGGAGGATCCTACGAGCAGTACTTC. Translated, it gives CSVRQGGSYEQYF.

V gene TRBV20-1 combines with J gene TRBJ1-1; no firm D call. This CDR3 is built from 12 residues. CDR1 DFQATT and CDR2 SNEGSKA come from the germline V gene (reference sequence). Trimming took off 5 bases at V and 1 base at J, with 8 bases between the two ends. CDR3 nucleotide sequence: TGCAGTGCTTATAAGGGGAACACTGAAGCTTTCTTT. The encoded protein is CSAYKGNTEAFF.

The table lists this clonotype with a few counts. The chain joins TRBV5-1 to TRBJ2-7; possibly TRBD2 for D (5 bases). This CDR3 contains 14 residues. CDR1 is SGHRS, CDR2 YFSETQ, per germline. Trimming cost V 5 bases and J 5 bases, with 17 bases left between them. The chain's CDR3 is CASSPNAGGDEQYF. CDR3 DNA: TGCGCCAGCAGTCCTAACGCGGGTGGGGACGAGCAGTACTTC.

In its sample, this clonotype was seen a few times. The chain carries TRBV5-1 and TRBJ2-3; 10 nucleotides agree with TRBD2. This CDR3 contains 17 residues. The ends lost 5 bases at V and 6 bases at J; junction bases unmatched: 15. Germline V gene lookup returns CDR1 SGHRS and CDR2 YFSETQ. This CDR3 reads CASRPPLAGPKWDTQYF. The CDR3, as DNA: TGCGCCAGCAGGCCTCCACTAGCGGGGCCCAAGTGGGATACGCAGTATTTT.

This clonotype was seen a few times. This sequence joins TRBV5-1 and TRBJ2-1; D perhaps matches TRBD2 (6 bases). The V end lost 0 bases, the J end lost 8 bases, and 12 bases lay between the germline ends. Germline CDR1 and CDR2: SGHRS and YFSETQ. CDR3 length: 14 amino acids. The CDR3 region has the DNA TGCGCCAGCAGCTTGGAACGGGGGTCTGATGAGCAGTTCTTC. It codes for CASSLERGSDEQFF.

The genes are TRBV7-8 and TRBJ2-5, with a weak D call TRBD1 (6 bases). The germline gives CDR1 SGHVS, CDR2 FQNEAQ. The germline V and J ends were trimmed by 7 bases and 3 bases, with 12 bases remaining between them. CDR3 length: 13 amino acids. The CDR3 loop is CASIPKGEETQYF. The CDR3 DNA follows: TGTGCCAGCATACCGAAGGGGGAAGAGACCCAGTACTTC.

A few counts support this clonotype. The V and J genes are TRBV5-5 and TRBJ2-7, with TRBD1 matching 7 bases. The CDR3 length is 14 residues. Trimming removed 5 bases from V and 0 bases from J; junction bases left unmatched: 5. The germline V gene encodes CDR1 SGHKS and CDR2 YYEKEE (reference sequence). This CDR3 reads CASRYRDSSYEQYF. DNA for the CDR3: TGTGCCAGCAGATACCGGGACAGCTCCTACGAGCAGTACTTC. Based on the CDR3 plus reference TRBV5-5 and TRBJ2-7, the full variable domain is DAGVTQSPTHLIKTRGQQVTLRCSPISGHKSVSWYQQVLGQGPQFIFQYYEKEERGRGNFPDRFSARQFPNYSSELNVNALLLGDSALYLCASRYRDSSYEQYFGPGTRLTVT.

This clonotype showed up many times. V is TRBV29-1 and J is TRBJ2-3; D ambiguous. The CDR3 consists of 14 residues. Germline V gene lookup returns CDR1 SQVTM and CDR2 ANQGSEA. V lost 4 bases, J lost 0 bases, and 11 bases lay in between. The CDR3 loop is CSVVGESSTDTQYF. Written as DNA, the CDR3 is TGCAGCGTTGTTGGGGAAAGTAGCACAGATACGCAGTATTTT.

This clonotype was counted a few times. The chain links TRBV18 to TRBJ2-3; either TRBD1 or TRBD2 may fit D (5 bases each). Germline loops: CDR1 KGHSH, CDR2 LQKENI. V was pared by 3 bases and J by 2 bases, with 12 bases between. The CDR3 spans 15 residues. CDR3 in DNA: TGTGCCAGCTCACCGTTACGGGACCTCACAGATACGCAGTATTTT. Protein: CASSPLRDLTDTQYF.